This is a list of T cell receptor beta chains from one sample in a study of blood T cell repertoires in COVID-19. Assay used: immunoSEQ multiplex PCR; TCRdb lists only in-frame clones, some missing. The sample holds about 360,000 clones, 80% to 90% seen once. Sequenced: peripheral blood. These receptor sequences come from a man aged 25-45 years with active or convalescent COVID-19. Both conserved end residues are part of each CDR3. Each record gives: V gene, clone size, D gene, J gene, CDR3 DNA, CDR3 protein. A D gene is named only where the DNA matches it firmly. Expanded clones get a size class; other rows say once, few or many, or leave the size out.

V: TRBV11-2; size: NA; D: NA; J: TRBJ2-3; DNA: TGTGCCAGCAGCGCGGCGGGTTCCTCTTGGGAGTATTTT; CDR3: CASSAAGSSWEYF
V: TRBV5-4; size: many; D: TRBD1; J: TRBJ1-4; DNA: TGTGCCAGCAGCTTGGATAGGACAGGGGGTGAAAAACTGTTTTTT; CDR3: CASSLDRTGGEKLFF
V: TRBV30; size: NA; D: TRBD2; J: TRBJ2-2; DNA: TGTGCCTGGAGCGGGACTAGCCGGATTACCGGGGAGCTGTTTTTT; CDR3: CAWSGTSRITGELFF
V: TRBV10-3; size: NA; D: NA; J: TRBJ2-5; DNA: TGTGCCATCAGTGAGTCGGGGGACTTCGAGACCCAGTACTTC; CDR3: CAISESGDFETQYF
V: TRBV2; size: few; D: TRBD1; J: TRBJ1-4; DNA: TGTGCCAGCAGTGGGGACAGGAGCAATGAAAAACTGTTTTTT; CDR3: CASSGDRSNEKLFF
V: TRBV6-5; size: NA; D: NA; J: TRBJ1-2; DNA: TGTGCCAGCAGTTCAAGCGCCCCTTCCCGGGGCTATGGCTACACCTTC; CDR3: CASSSSAPSRGYGYTF
V: TRBV5-4; size: NA; D: TRBD1; J: TRBJ1-4; DNA: TGTGCCAGCAGCTTGGACAGGGGAAATAATGAAAAACTGTTTTTT; CDR3: CASSLDRGNNEKLFF
V: TRBV7-2; size: NA; D: TRBD1; J: TRBJ2-6; DNA: TGTGCCAGCAGCCCCGGGACAGGAGGGGCTGGGGCCAACGTCCTGACTTTC; CDR3: CASSPGTGGAGANVLTF
V: TRBV7-3; size: NA; D: NA; J: TRBJ2-1; DNA: TGTGCCAGCAGCCCTAGACAGGCCACTTACAATGAGCAGTTCTTC; CDR3: CASSPRQATYNEQFF
V: TRBV28; size: NA; D: TRBD1; J: TRBJ2-7; DNA: TGTGCCAGCAGTTTATTAGGGACAGGGACCTACGAGCAGTACTTC; CDR3: CASSLLGTGTYEQYF
V: TRBV2; size: NA; D: TRBD1; J: TRBJ1-2; DNA: TGTGTTTCACTAAGGGACAGGGGGACCTATGGCTACACCTTC; CDR3: CVSLRDRGTYGYTF
V: TRBV13; size: NA; D: TRBD1; J: TRBJ2-2; DNA: TGTGCCAGCAGCTTAGACAGGGGCATGAACACCGGGGAGCTGTTTTTT; CDR3: CASSLDRGMNTGELFF
V: TRBV28; size: few; D: NA; J: TRBJ1-5; DNA: TGTGCCAGCAGGATACGGGACTCCAGGTATCAGCCCCAGCATTTT; CDR3: CASRIRDSRYQPQHF
V: TRBV5-1; size: NA; D: NA; J: TRBJ1-4; DNA: TGCGCCAGCAGCTTCAGGGGAAGTTCAGCTAATGAAAAACTGTTTTTT; CDR3: CASSFRGSSANEKLFF
V: TRBV5-1; size: NA; D: NA; J: TRBJ1-1; DNA: TGCGCCAGCAGCTTGGCCGGGGACTACACTGAAGCTTTCTTT; CDR3: CASSLAGDYTEAFF
V: TRBV11-2; size: NA; D: TRBD2; J: TRBJ2-3; DNA: TGTGCCAGCAGCTTAATGGGCGGGGGGAGCACAGATACGCAGTATTTT; CDR3: CASSLMGGGSTDTQYF
V: TRBV15; size: NA; D: NA; J: TRBJ2-1; DNA: TGTGCCACCAGCCCCCGAGGGGGCTCCTACAATGAGCAGTTCTTC; CDR3: CATSPRGGSYNEQFF
V: TRBV19; size: once; D: NA; J: TRBJ2-2; DNA: TGTGCCAGTAGCCAGGGCACGAACACCGGGGAGCTGTTTTTT; CDR3: CASSQGTNTGELFF
V: TRBV12-1; size: NA; D: NA; J: TRBJ2-1; DNA: TGTGCCAGCAGCTTCCAGGGGGTTAAATCCAATGAGCAGTTCTTC; CDR3: CASSFQGVKSNEQFF
V: TRBV11-2; size: NA; D: NA; J: TRBJ2-7; DNA: TGTGCCAGCAGCCCGCGGGGCGGGAATACATACGAGCAGTACTTC; CDR3: CASSPRGGNTYEQYF
V: TRBV4-3; size: NA; D: NA; J: TRBJ1-6; DNA: TGCGCCAGCAGCCAAGTAAGCCAGGGTGGTTCACCCCTCCACTTT; CDR3: CASSQVSQGGSPLHF
V: TRBV20-1; size: NA; D: TRBD1; J: TRBJ1-4; DNA: TGCAGTGCTCGTGACAGGGGATGGGGAGATGAAAAACTGTTTTTT; CDR3: CSARDRGWGDEKLFF
V: TRBV29-1; size: NA; D: NA; J: TRBJ2-7; DNA: TGCAGCGTTGAAGAGAGGGGGGGGAACGAGCAGTACTTC; CDR3: CSVEERGGNEQYF
V: TRBV11-2; size: NA; D: TRBD2; J: TRBJ2-1; DNA: TGTGCCAGCAGCCCTATAGCGGGAGTGCGGAATGAGCAGTTCTTC; CDR3: CASSPIAGVRNEQFF
V: TRBV7-9; size: NA; D: NA; J: TRBJ2-3; DNA: TGTGCCAGCAGCTTAGGAGGGCCTGCCCTCAATACGCAGTATTTT; CDR3: CASSLGGPALNTQYF
V: TRBV5-1; size: NA; D: TRBD1; J: TRBJ2-5; DNA: TGCGCCAGCAGCCCCACCCCTCGGACAGGGGGAGGAGAGACCCAGTACTTC; CDR3: CASSPTPRTGGGETQYF
V: TRBV5-1; size: NA; D: TRBD1; J: TRBJ1-1; DNA: TGCGCCAGCAGCTTAGGAAATTTCCAGGGGGTGATCACTGAAGCTTTCTTT; CDR3: CASSLGNFQGVITEAFF
V: TRBV6-2/TRBV6-3; size: NA; D: TRBD1; J: TRBJ1-6; DNA: TGTGCCAGCAGTACGAAGACAGGGGGCCCTATCTTTGGTTCACCCCTCCACTTT; CDR3: CASSTKTGGPIFGSPLHF
V: TRBV30; size: NA; D: NA; J: TRBJ1-1; DNA: TGTGCCTGGGGGGGAGGGGGCACTGAAGCTTTCTTT; CDR3: CAWGGGGTEAFF
V: TRBV7-8; size: NA; D: NA; J: TRBJ1-5; DNA: TGTGCCAGCAGCTTACAGGGGAGCGTTCAGCCCCAGCATTTT; CDR3: CASSLQGSVQPQHF
V: TRBV4-3; size: NA; D: NA; J: TRBJ2-1; DNA: TGCGCCAGCAGCCAAGATAGGAGGGGCCGTGAGCAGTTCTTC; CDR3: CASSQDRRGREQFF
V: TRBV5-4; size: NA; D: NA; J: TRBJ1-2; DNA: TGTGCCAGCAGCTTGTCGGTGCTTAACTATGGCTACACCTTC; CDR3: CASSLSVLNYGYTF
V: TRBV5-1; size: NA; D: NA; J: TRBJ1-3; DNA: TGCGCCAGCAGACGAACCACGGGGTGGCGCCAAGACACCATATATTTT; CDR3: CASRRTTGWRQDTIYF
V: TRBV5-1; size: NA; D: NA; J: TRBJ2-3; DNA: TGCGCCAGCAGCTTCCAACTAGGCAGCACAGATACGCAGTATTTT; CDR3: CASSFQLGSTDTQYF
V: TRBV5-1; size: NA; D: NA; J: TRBJ2-1; DNA: TGCGCCAGCAGCTTGGGACAGCTCAATGAGCAGTTCTTC; CDR3: CASSLGQLNEQFF
V: TRBV5-8; size: NA; D: TRBD1; J: TRBJ1-4; DNA: TGTGCCAGCAGCTACGGACAGGGCAGCGGCGAAAAACTGTTTTTT; CDR3: CASSYGQGSGEKLFF
V: TRBV2; size: few; D: TRBD1; J: TRBJ1-4; DNA: TGTGCCAGCAGTGGACAGGGCTCCCCCACTAATGAAAAACTGTTTTTT; CDR3: CASSGQGSPTNEKLFF
V: TRBV19; size: few; D: NA; J: TRBJ1-5; DNA: TGTGCCAGTCGCGGGGAGGGCTGGAATCAGCCCCAGCATTTT; CDR3: CASRGEGWNQPQHF
V: TRBV30; size: NA; D: TRBD2; J: TRBJ2-5; DNA: TGTGCCTCCACACTGCTTCTCCCGCTAGCGGGAAGAGAGACCCAGTACTTC; CDR3: CASTLLLPLAGRETQYF
V: TRBV27; size: once; D: TRBD2; J: TRBJ2-1; DNA: TGTGCCAGCAGTTTCGATGGACTAGCTTTAGCCGATGAGCAGTTCTTC; CDR3: CASSFDGLALADEQFF